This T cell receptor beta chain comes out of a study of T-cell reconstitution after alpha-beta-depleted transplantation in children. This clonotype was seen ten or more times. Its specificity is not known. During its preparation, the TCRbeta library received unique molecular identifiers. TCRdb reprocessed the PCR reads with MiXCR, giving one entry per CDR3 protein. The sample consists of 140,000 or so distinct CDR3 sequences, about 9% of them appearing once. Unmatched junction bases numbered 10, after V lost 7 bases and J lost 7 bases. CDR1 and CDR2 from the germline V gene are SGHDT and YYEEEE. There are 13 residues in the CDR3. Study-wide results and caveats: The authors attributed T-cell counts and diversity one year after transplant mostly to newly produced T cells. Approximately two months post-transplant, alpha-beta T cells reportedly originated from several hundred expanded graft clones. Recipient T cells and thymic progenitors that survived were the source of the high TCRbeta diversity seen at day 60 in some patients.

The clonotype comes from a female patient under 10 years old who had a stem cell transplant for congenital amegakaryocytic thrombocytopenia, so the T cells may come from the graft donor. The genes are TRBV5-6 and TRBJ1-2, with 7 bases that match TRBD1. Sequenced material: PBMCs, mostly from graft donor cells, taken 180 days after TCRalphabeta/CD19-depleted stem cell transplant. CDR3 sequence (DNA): TGTGCCAGCCGAACGACAGGGAGGTTTGGCTACACCTTC. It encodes CASRTTGRFGYTF.